This TCR beta chain was sequenced in a study of breast tumors, draining lymph nodes, adjacent tissues. The study, taken as a whole, reports: Data only fit, rather than demonstrated, lymph node origin of most tumor T cells. Compared with lymph nodes, tumors were less diverse; compared with nontumor tissue, more. Tumor and nontumor repertoires were significantly more similar in luminal-like than in basal-like breast cancer.

TCRdb called the multiplex PCR reads again in MiXCR, with one record for every CDR3 protein. The sample consists of about 25,000 distinct CDR3 sequences, under 30% of them appearing once. This clonotype was counted ten times or more. Its antigen is undetermined. Trimming left V 4 bases short and J 2 bases short, with 8 bases between. CDR3 length: 14 amino acids. Germline-derived CDR1 and CDR2 are MNHNS and SASEGT. Sequencing was done on a sample of breast tumor tissue. The sequence was collected from a female donor with breast cancer. Some clones in this sample may be carry-over from other donors' samples. V gene TRBV6-1 combines with J gene TRBJ2-2; D gene ambiguous. The CDR3 DNA sequence: TGTGCCAGCAGTGCATCAAGAAACACCGGGGAGCTGTTTTTT. It codes for CASSASRNTGELFF.